Presented here are 16 T cell receptor beta chains from one specimen sequenced in a study of vaccination effects on CD4 cells after COVID-19. The authors isolated CD4+ T cells after ten to eleven days of culture. Antigens of these TCRs are unknown. TCRdb's copy holds only in-frame clones and misses some; the assay was immunoSEQ multiplex PCR. There are 65,000 to 80,000 clones in the sample; roughly 80% occur only once, and roughly 2% lies in the top ten. The sequencing here drew on CD4+ T cells from PBMCs cultured without peptide, taken before COVID-19 vaccination. These TCRs come from a human donor who received a COVID-19 vaccine.

This clone was recorded only once. V usage is TRBV4-3 and J usage is TRBJ1-2; TRBD1 matches 7 bases. The CDR3 runs to 16 residues. CDR1 and CDR2 (germline): LGHNA, YSLEER. J was trimmed by 7 bases and V by 5 bases; bases with no gene match: 16. DNA for the CDR3: TGCGCCAGCAGCTTTCACGGATCCCAGGGGGAAGGTGGCTACACCTTC. This sequence encodes CASSFHGSQGEGGYTF.

The gene calls are TRBV5-1 and TRBJ1-2; 8 bases fit TRBD1. From germline, CDR1 is SGHRS and CDR2 YFSETQ. This CDR3 has 16 amino acids. Trimming removed 0 bases from V and 7 bases from J; junction bases left unmatched: 11. The CDR3 DNA sequence: TGCGCCAGCAGCTTGGGGACAGGGCCCGCGGGAGGTGGCTACACCTTC. Translation: CASSLGTGPAGGGYTF.

The rearrangement links TRBV5-1 to TRBJ2-7, with 12 bases lining up with TRBD1. Losses at the gene ends were 4 bases for V and 2 bases for J; bases not matched to a gene: 4. The CDR3 loop spans 15 amino acids. Per germline, CDR1 SGHRS and CDR2 YFSETQ. The CDR3 region is CASSGGTGGAYEQYV. The CDR3 DNA reads as TGCGCCAGCAGCGGCGGGACAGGGGGCGCCTACGAGCAGTACGTC.

The chain employs TRBV5-5 and TRBJ1-1; tentative D call: TRBD1 (5 bases). V was trimmed by 1 base and J by 4 bases, leaving 11 bases between them. The V gene's germline CDR1 is SGHKS and CDR2 YYEKEE (reference sequence). The CDR3 sequence is 14 residues long. CDR3 amino acids: CASSLWGVGTEAFF. The CDR3 nucleotides read TGTGCCAGCAGCTTGTGGGGGGTGGGCACTGAAGCTTTCTTT.

This rearrangement joins TRBV7-2 to TRBJ1-6; D perhaps matches TRBD1 (6 bases). Germline V gives CDR1 SGHTA, CDR2 FQGNSA. Trimming stripped 3 bases from V and 9 bases from J, with 15 bases between. The CDR3 consists of 15 residues. CDR3 DNA sequence: TGTGCCAGCAGCTTCCAGGGGCTAGTAGGTTCACCCCTCCACTTT. The encoded protein is CASSFQGLVGSPLHF.

The chain's CDR3 is CASSEGYGYTF. The CDR3 coding sequence is TGTGCCAGCAGTGAGGGGTATGGCTACACCTTC. This chain links TRBV2 with TRBJ1-2; the D is unclear. The CDR3 has 11 amino acids. The germline V gene encodes CDR1 SNHLY and CDR2 FYNNEI. Trimming pared 3 bases from V and 5 bases from J, leaving 4 bases between.

The V and J genes are TRBV19 and TRBJ1-6; 10 bases fit TRBD1. The germline gives CDR1 LNHDA, CDR2 SQIVND (reference sequence). The V and J ends lost 6 bases and 10 bases, in that order; junction bases with no gene match: 9. CDR3 size: 15 residues. CDR3 protein: CASRNQDRGESPLHF. The CDR3 coding sequence is TGTGCCAGTAGGAACCAGGACAGGGGGGAATCACCCCTCCACTTT.

CDR3 bases: TGTGCCAGCAGTCCGGACAGAAATCAGCCCCAGCATTTT. Amino acids: CASSPDRNQPQHF. The J gene is TRBJ1-5, the V gene TRBV6-5; D possibly corresponds to TRBD1 (6 bases). The CDR3 is made up of 13 amino acids. The ends were cut back, 5 bases at V and 4 bases at J, with 9 bases in the middle. Germline lookup yields CDR1 MNHEY and CDR2 SVGAGI.

CDR3 sequence: CATSRDENSGNTIYF. The CDR3 DNA reads as TGTGCCACCAGCAGAGACGAAAACTCTGGAAACACCATATATTTT. The chain has TRBV15 and TRBJ1-3; D is ambiguous. The germline V gene has CDR1 LNHNV and CDR2 YYDKDF (reference sequence). Deletions cut 0 bases from V and 0 bases from J, with 6 bases between. The CDR3 consists of 15 residues.

This clone was seen more than once but under ten times. This rearrangement joins TRBV30 to TRBJ1-5, with a possible D match to TRBD1 (6 bases). CDR1 and CDR2 (germline): GTSNPN, SVGIG (reference sequence). V gave up 2 bases and J gave up 7 bases, with 15 bases separating them. The CDR3 contains 14 residues. The CDR3 loop is CAWSTSGAGQPQHF. CDR3 DNA sequence: TGTGCCTGGAGTACGTCGGGGGCAGGACAGCCCCAGCATTTT.

This sequence joins TRBV28 and TRBJ1-3, with unresolved D. Trimming took off 2 bases at V and 0 bases at J, with 5 bases between the two ends. Germline lookup yields CDR1 MDHEN and CDR2 SYDVKM. This CDR3 contains 14 residues. The CDR3 coding sequence is TGTGCCAGCAGTTTAAGGACCTCTGGAAACACCATATATTTT. The encoded protein is CASSLRTSGNTIYF.

The rearrangement links TRBV5-1 to TRBJ2-1; TRBD2 might be the D (5 bases). The CDR3 covers 15 residues. V lost 0 bases to trimming and J lost 2 bases, with 9 bases between them. The V gene's germline CDR1 is SGHRS and CDR2 YFSETQ. The CDR3 here is CASSLAPGTYNEQFF. CDR3 nucleotides: TGCGCCAGCAGCTTGGCCCCGGGGACCTACAATGAGCAGTTCTTC.

The genes are TRBV4-1 and TRBJ2-3; no clear D. Germline CDR1 reads MGHRA; CDR2 reads YSYEKL. The CDR3 has 12 amino acids. V lost 5 bases and J 6 bases, leaving 9 bases between the germline ends. CDR3 sequence: CASSYTRDTQYF. The CDR3 DNA is TGCGCCAGCAGCTACACGCGCGATACGCAGTATTTT.

This clone was counted a single time. The chain recombines TRBV30 with TRBJ2-5; the D gene is possibly TRBD2 (6 bases). The V gene's germline CDR1 is GTSNPN and CDR2 SVGIG (reference sequence). Trimming took off 0 bases at V and 0 bases at J, with 11 bases between the two ends. CDR3 size: 15 residues. CDR3 protein: CAWSVGSGNQETQYF. CDR3 in DNA: TGTGCCTGGAGTGTAGGTAGCGGTAACCAAGAGACCCAGTACTTC.

The chain couples TRBV3-1 (or the pseudogene TRBV3-2) to TRBJ1-2; 7 bases are a match to TRBD1. The CDR3 extends over 15 amino acids. The germline V gene has CDR1 LGHDT and CDR2 YNNKEL (reference sequence). V lost 3 bases and J lost 6; bases outside the gene matches: 10. The CDR3 region has the DNA TGTGCCAGCAGCCATATGGACAGGAGGAGTAATGGCTACACCTTC. This codes for CASSHMDRRSNGYTF.

The chain is built from TRBV19 and TRBJ1-1; D might be TRBD1 (5 bases). This CDR3 is 15 amino acids long. V dropped 5 bases and J dropped 5 bases, with 18 bases sitting between them. The germline V gene encodes CDR1 LNHDA and CDR2 SQIVND (reference sequence). The CDR3 DNA is TGTGCCAGTAGTGCCCCTCAGGGCGGAAGGACTGAAGCTTTCTTT. This gives the protein CASSAPQGGRTEAFF.